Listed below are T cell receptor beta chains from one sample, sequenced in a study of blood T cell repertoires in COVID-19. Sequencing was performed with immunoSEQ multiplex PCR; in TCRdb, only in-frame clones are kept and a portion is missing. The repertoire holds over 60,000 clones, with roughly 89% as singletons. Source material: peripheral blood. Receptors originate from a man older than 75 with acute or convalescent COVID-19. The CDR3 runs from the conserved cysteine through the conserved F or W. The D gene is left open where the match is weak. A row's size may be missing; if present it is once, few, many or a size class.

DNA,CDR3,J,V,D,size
TGTGCCACCAGTGACCCCGGGACAGGGGACCATGAGCAGTTCTTC,CATSDPGTGDHEQFF,TRBJ2-1,TRBV24-1,TRBD1,-
TGCGCCAGCAGTCCGCAAGGGAGAAGTACCTGGAACACTGAAGCTTTCTTT,CASSPQGRSTWNTEAFF,TRBJ1-1,TRBV23-1,-,-
TGTGCCACCAGTGTACAGGGGTATGGCTACACCTTC,CATSVQGYGYTF,TRBJ1-2,TRBV24-1,TRBD1,-
TGTGCCAGCTCGGGACAGGGAGGGTATGGCTACACCTTC,CASSGQGGYGYTF,TRBJ1-2,TRBV6-5,TRBD1,-
TGCAGTGCTAGGGTAGGGGTCGGCTACACCTTC,CSARVGVGYTF,TRBJ1-2,TRBV20-1,-,-
TGTGCCAGCAGCTCCGGACAGGGCTTTCCCTACGAGCAGTACTTC,CASSSGQGFPYEQYF,TRBJ2-7,TRBV27,TRBD1,-
TGTGCCAGCTCCCTTGCTAGCGGACTCTACAATGAGCAGTTCTTC,CASSLASGLYNEQFF,TRBJ2-1,TRBV18,TRBD2,-
TGTGCCACCTTGGACAGGGGGACCCCTGGGCCCCAGCATTTT,CATLDRGTPGPQHF,TRBJ1-5,TRBV19,TRBD1,-
TGTGCCAGCAGCCTGGGGGGCTCTAACTATGGCTACACCTTC,CASSLGGSNYGYTF,TRBJ1-2,TRBV5-4,-,-
TGTGCCAGCAAGGCAGGAGGAAGCTACAATGAGCAGTTCTTC,CASKAGGSYNEQFF,TRBJ2-1,TRBV6-5,-,-
TGTGCCAGCAGCTTGGCCGGGACAGGGGGCTACAATGAGCAGTTCTTC,CASSLAGTGGYNEQFF,TRBJ2-1,TRBV7-2,TRBD1,-
TGCGCCAGCACCCCGACAGGGGGCTTTTTTTCCTACGAGCAGTACTTC,CASTPTGGFFSYEQYF,TRBJ2-7,TRBV5-1,TRBD1,-
TGTGCCAGCAGTCCCCCTCAGGGCTATCCCTACGAGCAGTACTTC,CASSPPQGYPYEQYF,TRBJ2-7,TRBV6-5,-,-
TGTGCCAGCAGCTTAGACCCAGGGGCGGACACTGAAGCTTTCTTT,CASSLDPGADTEAFF,TRBJ1-1,TRBV11-2,-,-
TGTGCCAGCAGCCCACCGACAGAATACCAAAACATTCAGTACTTC,CASSPPTEYQNIQYF,TRBJ2-4,TRBV3-1/TRBV3-2,-,once
TGTGCCAGTACCACAGGGGGTTCCCGTTCACCCCTCCACTTT,CASTTGGSRSPLHF,TRBJ1-6,TRBV6-5,TRBD1,-
TGTGCCACCAGTGATGGGGCTCAAGAGACCCAGTACTTC,CATSDGAQETQYF,TRBJ2-5,TRBV24-1,-,-
TGTGCCAGCAGCTTAGGGCCAGGGGGGCAGCCCCAGCATTTT,CASSLGPGGQPQHF,TRBJ1-5,TRBV7-9,TRBD1,once
TGTGCCAGCAGCTGGGACAGGAGCTCCTACAATGAGCAGTTCTTC,CASSWDRSSYNEQFF,TRBJ2-1,TRBV5-4,TRBD1,once